The present entry profiles one T cell receptor beta chain with its context. The sample is drawn from a study of blood T cell repertoires in COVID-19. Study information: Some COVID-19 samples were acute and others convalescent; all came from the United States, Italy and Spain. Sources were T cells, B-cell-depleted T cells, or PBMCs; the material itself was cDNA or gDNA.

With 5 bases removed from V and 0 bases from J, the gap between germline ends came to 22 bases. The CDR3 loop spans 18 amino acids. CDR1 is LNHDA and CDR2 is SQIVND in the germline V gene (reference sequence). Produced via immunoSEQ multiplex PCR; TCRdb's table is partial and in-frame only. The table lists approximately 210,000 clones, over 75% of them singletons. The chain recombines TRBV19 with TRBJ1-1; possible D gene TRBD1, 6 bases. Sequencing was carried out using peripheral blood. This TCR came from a woman aged 40 to 50 with acute or convalescent COVID-19. The CDR3 DNA follows: TGTGCCAGTAGTGCGCGGACAAACGGAGGGGGGGTGAACACTGAAGCTTTCTTT. Translated, it gives CASSARTNGGGVNTEAFF.